This T cell receptor beta chain was captured in a study of early T cells in non-severe SARS-CoV-2 infection (dated by TCRdb to the early 2020s). In the study overall: Because TCR sequencing relied on bulk RNA taken from unsorted whole blood, pairing of alpha and beta chains was not possible.

General findings and caveats noted by the study authors: VDJdb matching was skewed toward anti-spike CD8 responses and likely underestimated virus-specific expansions, missing private and CD4 specificities.

Library preparation was by 5' RACE. The data were produced on a NextSeq 500. To correct for sequencing error and PCR bias, the TCR library protocol tagged individual cDNA molecules with unique molecular identifiers. Both TCR alpha and beta chains were sequenced, and tight co-correlation was observed between alpha and beta sequence abundances in each sample. The study's own analysis went as follows. Decombinator V4 was used to annotate TCR sequences for V gene, J gene and CDR3. Expanded TCRs were defined as changing significantly between any two time points under a Poisson model with p below 0.0001. TCR abundances were normalised to the total number of TCRs sequenced per sample and were expressed as counts per million. TRAV1-2 paired with TRAJ12, TRAJ20 or TRAJ33 defined MAIT TCRs, while TRAV10 paired with TRAJ18 defined iNKT TCRs. A search of VDJdb, accessed on 1 November 2021, was run for TCRs annotated to CMV, EBV and SARS-CoV-2, with TCRs annotated for multiple antigens excluded. The public reads were quality trimmed at Q25 with fastp and then assembled into clones with MiXCR by TCRdb, keeping productive beta chains. Each CDR3 protein appears once, grouped with its most common genes and DNA. TCRdb assigned the V and J calls; the authors' analysis was not used. The sample yields about 66,000 distinct CDR3 sequences; approximately 13% were counted once. Jointly, the top ten make up about 8.3% of the sample.

CDR1 and CDR2 are drawn from the germline V gene: SQVTM, ANQGSEA. V is cut back by 6 bases and J by 9 bases, with 2 bases in the junction unmatched. The cysteine opens and the phenylalanine closes a CDR3 of 10 amino acids. Only the CDR3 region is kept as DNA, spanning 30 bases read in frame from base 1. This clonotype was found a few times. The antigen it recognizes is unknown. No much larger clone is present one base from it, and per-base qualities are unavailable. The study was a case-control design nested within a healthcare worker cohort in London, UK, with weekly nasopharyngeal swab PCR tests and blood sampling. Healthcare workers were recruited during the week of the UK lockdown, between 23 and 31 March 2020, and followed weekly for up to about 15 weeks.

This clonotype was sampled from an adult who was a healthcare worker with PCR-confirmed SARS-CoV-2 infection or an uninfected control (not recorded which). The sequence joins TRBV29-1 to TRBJ2-3, with TRBD2 matching 8 junction bases. Sequencing was done on a sample of whole blood. The CDR3 has the sequence CSVASGTQYF. The sequenced DNA is TGCAGCGTGGCTAGCGGGACGCAGTATTTT.